This T cell receptor beta chain was recorded in a study of blood T cells in healthy people across ages. Turning to the study itself: Roughly one uniquely barcoded beta molecule per two T cells was captured.

Germline V gene lookup returns CDR1 LGHNA and CDR2 YSLEER. The CDR3 spans 15 residues. Trimming removed 0 bases from V and 1 base from J; junction bases left unmatched: 0. Regarding the study as a whole: Whereas aged donors had fewer naive CD4+ cells, long-lived donors had more of them and higher diversity.

By share of the sample, this clonotype is medium-sized. The antigen remains undetermined. Extraction of total RNA produced a minimum of 5.5 micrograms from each sample. The use of a sample-barcoded 5' primer and a J-beta primer mix characterized a second PCR of about 7 to 12 cycles. A single record per CDR3 protein comes from TCRdb applying MiXCR to the 5' RACE reads. There are just under 550,000 distinct CDR3 sequences in the sample; around 24% occur only once, and less than 9% lies in the top ten. These same records also appear under a second study, on T cells of mothers and their children. As that study records: Related pairs of mothers and children showed slightly higher, non-significant overlap versus unrelated pairs.

Sample: blood. The gene calls are TRBV4-3 and TRBJ2-5, with 9 bases aligning to TRBD2. The receptor was isolated from a boy younger than 18 in good health. CDR3 loop: CASSQERGGQETQYF. In DNA, the CDR3 is TGCGCCAGCAGCCAAGAGCGGGGGGGCCAAGAGACCCAGTACTTC.